This T cell receptor beta chain originates from a study of T cell clonotyping in hematopoietic cell transplantation. Study-level findings and limits: Pathologically expanded recipient clonotypes increased progressively from day 30 to day 180 as diversity fell. Cells were unsorted, so CD4 and CD8 contributions were not separated.

The CDR3 consists of 19 residues. CDR1 is SGHDT and CDR2 is YYEEEE in the germline V gene. Trimming cost V 4 bases and J 5 bases; bases outside gene matches: 18. The repertoire was sequenced with immunoSEQ multiplex PCR; TCRdb's copy has only in-frame clones and lacks some. Among about 14,000 clones listed, more than 75% were seen once. Points on this clone: Its specificity is not known.

The chain is built from TRBV5-6 and TRBJ1-4; 9 bases fit TRBD1. The TCR comes from a male patient aged 50 to 59 who had an allogeneic stem cell transplant from an unrelated donor, so T cells may come from the graft donor. Some clones in this sample may be carry-over from other donors' samples. Source: PBMCs, taken 100 days after allogeneic stem cell transplant. In DNA, the CDR3 is TGTGCCAGCAGCGAGCTAGGAGGGACAGGGTATGATAGGAATGAAAAACTGTTTTTT. This gives the protein CASSELGGTGYDRNEKLFF.